What follows are 9 T cell receptor beta chains derived from one specimen sequenced in a study of cytomegalovirus exposure and HLA in healthy donors. Vbeta (60) and Jbeta (13) primers were used in the PCR. Assay: immunoSEQ multiplex PCR; the TCRdb copy retains only in-frame clones and omits some. The table has approximately 150,000 clones, 60% to 85% seen once. Sample: PBMCs. Source of these receptors: a middle-aged man in good health and CMV-seropositive.

The rearrangement joins TRBV5-1 to TRBJ2-2, with 7 nucleotides matching TRBD1. The V segment lost 2 bases and the J segment 0 bases; nucleotides outside the gene matches: 10. There are 18 residues in the CDR3. The germline V gene encodes CDR1 SGHRS and CDR2 YFSETQ. CDR3 region: CASSFQVQGKSNTGELFF. Written as DNA, the CDR3 is TGCGCCAGCAGCTTCCAAGTACAGGGGAAATCGAACACCGGGGAGCTGTTTTTT.

The chain combines TRBV7-3 with TRBJ2-5, with 11 positions matching TRBD2. Germline CDR1 reads SGHTA; CDR2 reads FQGTGA. The CDR3 length is 14 residues. With V trimmed by 3 bases and J by 5 bases, 2 bases remained unmatched. The CDR3 reads CASSFSGRGETQYF. The CDR3 bases are TGTGCCAGCAGCTTTAGCGGGAGGGGGGAGACCCAGTACTTC.

This clone was seen just once. The rearrangement links TRBV2 to TRBJ2-1; unclear D gene. V was clipped by 7 bases and J by 7 bases, with 14 bases between them. CDR1 is SNHLY, CDR2 FYNNEI, per germline. The CDR3 has 13 residues. The CDR3, as DNA: TGTGCCAGCACCCGACGGTCGCGGAATGAGCAGTTCTTC. Translating gives CASTRRSRNEQFF.

The genes are TRBV6-1 and TRBJ2-7; D is possibly TRBD1 (5 bases). Germline V lookup: CDR1 MNHNS, CDR2 SASEGT. V lost 8 bases, J lost 4 bases, and 18 bases lay in between. The CDR3 has 14 amino acids. The CDR3 region has the DNA TGTGCCAGCGACCCAGGCAGGGAACTATACGAGCAGTACTTC. Its protein is CASDPGRELYEQYF.

V gene TRBV7-8 combines with J gene TRBJ2-5; D is ambiguous. The closer fit of TRBJ2-7 to the DNA end suggests the J call may be wrong. CDR1 is SGHVS, CDR2 FQNEAQ, per germline. This CDR3 has 14 residues. The DNA of the CDR3 is TGTGCCAGCAGAAAGGCGGAAGATACCTACGAGCAGTACTTC. Translating gives CASRKAEDTYEQYF.

This rearrangement joins TRBV28 to TRBJ1-2; the D is unclear. Per the germline V gene, CDR1 is MDHEN and CDR2 is SYDVKM. Between the trimmed V and J ends, which lost 7 bases and 8 bases, there was a span of 23 bases. This CDR3 contains 15 residues. The CDR3, as DNA: TGTGCCAGCAACAAGGGAGGTTTCCTCGCCTCGGGCTACACCTTC. Amino acid sequence: CASNKGGFLASGYTF.

The V call is TRBV30, the J call TRBJ2-7, with a possible D match to TRBD2 (5 bases). Germline CDR1 GTSNPN, CDR2 SVGIG (reference sequence). CDR3 length: 12 residues. Trimming shortened V by 3 bases and J by 11 bases, and 17 bases separated the two germline ends. CDR3 loop: CAWSTSFGVEYF. CDR3 DNA sequence: TGTGCCTGGAGCACATCCTTCGGGGTAGAGTACTTC.

The gene calls are TRBV6-5 and TRBJ1-2; D gene ambiguous. Trimming took off 5 bases at V and 4 bases at J, with 14 bases between the two ends. Germline V lookup: CDR1 MNHEY, CDR2 SVGAGI. The CDR3 totals 14 residues. DNA of the CDR3: TGTGCCAGCAGTGATAAATGGGCAGGCTATGGCTACACCTTC. Its protein product is CASSDKWAGYGYTF.

Concerning this clone: Different DNA sequences within this sample yield the same CDR3. The chain employs TRBV5-4 and TRBJ1-1; a weak D match, TRBD1 (5 bases). From germline, CDR1 is SGHNT and CDR2 YYREEE (reference sequence). The germline V and J ends were trimmed by 0 bases and 0 bases, with 9 bases remaining between them. The CDR3 spans 15 residues. The CDR3 DNA reads as TGTGCCAGCAGCTTGGGGGGCGCGATGAACACTGAAGCTTTCTTT. Its protein is CASSLGGAMNTEAFF.